A selection of T cell receptor beta chains follows, all from one sample in a study of cytomegalovirus exposure and HLA in healthy donors. Assay: immunoSEQ multiplex PCR; the TCRdb copy retains only in-frame clones and omits some. The sample lists 120,000 or so clones; 74% were seen once. The sequenced material came from PBMCs. Every receptor here comes from a woman aged 50 to 65 in good health and CMV-seropositive. CDR3s include the opening cysteine and the closing phenylalanine or tryptophan. The D gene is left open where the match is weak. Clone size appears in some rows only: once, few, many, or a class for an expanded clone.

>-|-|TRBV7-6|TRBJ2-7
TGTGCCAGCAGCCCTGACAGCGCCCTTATCTCCTACGAGCAGTACTTC
CASSPDSALISYEQYF
>-|-|TRBV7-2|TRBJ1-2
TGTGCCAGCAGCTTACGCGCGCAGGGGAGTGGCTACACCTTC
CASSLRAQGSGYTF
>TRBD1|once|TRBV10-1|TRBJ1-6
TGCGCCAGCAGTGAGCTCCCGACAGGGGAATCACCCCTCCACTTT
CASSELPTGESPLHF
>TRBD1|-|TRBV28|TRBJ1-2
TGTGCCAGCAGGTTAGGGGACAGGGGGCATTATGGCTACACCTTC
CASRLGDRGHYGYTF
>TRBD1|-|TRBV29-1|TRBJ2-1
TGCAGCGCTCGGACAGGGACCTACAATGAGCAGTTCTTC
CSARTGTYNEQFF
>TRBD2|once|TRBV4-3|TRBJ2-7
TGCGCCAGCAGCCAAGCTGTCATCCACCGAGCTAGCGGGGTCTACGAGCAGTACTTC
CASSQAVIHRASGVYEQYF
>TRBD2|-|TRBV11-2|TRBJ2-3
TGTGCCAGCAGCTTATTAGGCGGGGGTGGGTTAGATACGCAGTATTTT
CASSLLGGGGLDTQYF
>-|-|TRBV19|TRBJ1-4
TGTGCCAGCAGACAAGTTGCAACTAATGAAAAACTGTTTTTT
CASRQVATNEKLFF
>TRBD2|-|TRBV27|TRBJ2-7
TGTGCCAGCAGTTCGACACAACTAGCGGTTGGAGCCTACGAGCAGTACTTC
CASSSTQLAVGAYEQYF
>TRBD1|-|TRBV10-3|TRBJ1-4
TGTGCCATCAGTGGGGACAGGGGGGATGAAAAACTGTTTTTT
CAISGDRGDEKLFF
>-|few|TRBV4-3|TRBJ1-1
TGCGCCAGCAGCCAAGATCTCGGGAGGAGGTCCGCTGAAGCTTTCTTT
CASSQDLGRRSAEAFF
>-|-|TRBV6-1|TRBJ1-6
TGTGCCAGCAGTTCAGGGGTCGGGAATTCACCCCTCCACTTT
CASSSGVGNSPLHF
>TRBD1|once|TRBV28|TRBJ1-2
TGTGCCAGCAGTTGGGGGGACAGGGGACAGGGCTACACCTTC
CASSWGDRGQGYTF
>-|-|TRBV4-3|TRBJ2-7
TGCGCCAGCAGCCCGAGTCCGCGTGGCTACGAGCAGTACTTC
CASSPSPRGYEQYF
>-|-|TRBV5-6|TRBJ1-2
TGTGCCAGCAGCCTACAGGGACCTTATGGCTACACCTTC
CASSLQGPYGYTF
>TRBD2|-|TRBV2|TRBJ2-1
TGTGCCACCTCCCCCCAGCTAGCGGGGTGGAATGAGCAGTTCTTC
CATSPQLAGWNEQFF
>TRBD1|once|TRBV5-1|TRBJ1-2
TGCGCCAGCAGCCTGGGACAGGGGAACTATGGCTACACCTTC
CASSLGQGNYGYTF
>TRBD2|-|TRBV28|TRBJ2-5
TGTGCCAGCAGGTCTAGCGGGGGTCAAGAGACCCAGTACTTC
CASRSSGGQETQYF
>TRBD2|-|TRBV9|TRBJ2-3
TGTGCCAGCAGCCCCATAGCGGGAGGGGCAGATACGCAGTATTTT
CASSPIAGGADTQYF
>-|-|TRBV6-5|TRBJ1-4
TGTGCCAGCAGGGATCCGGGGAGTGAAAAACTGTTTTTT
CASRDPGSEKLFF
>-|-|TRBV27|TRBJ1-6
TGTGCCAGCAGTTTCACCCCCAGAAATTCACCCCTCCACTTT
CASSFTPRNSPLHF
>-|few|TRBV7-9|TRBJ1-5
TGTGCCAGCAGCTTAGATTCAGGATATCAGCCCCAGCATTTT
CASSLDSGYQPQHF
>-|-|TRBV28|TRBJ2-2
TGTGCCAGCAGCCTGAACACCGGGGAGCTGTTTTTT
CASSLNTGELFF
>-|-|TRBV9|TRBJ1-2
TGTGCCAGTCAGGTTAGTATGGTATGGTATGGCTACACCTTC
CASQVSMVWYGYTF
>TRBD1|-|TRBV19|TRBJ1-1
TGTGCCAGTAGCGGGACAGTTTATTCTGAAGCTTTCTTT
CASSGTVYSEAFF
>-|-|TRBV28|TRBJ2-7
TGTGCCAGCCTATTAATGGGCGGGGTCTCTGGAGAGCAGTACTTC
CASLLMGGVSGEQYF
>TRBD1|-|TRBV4-2|TRBJ2-1
TGTGCCAGCAGCCAAGGGACAGGGCGTCTGGAGCAGTTCTTC
CASSQGTGRLEQFF
>-|-|TRBV29-1|TRBJ2-7
TGCAGCGTTGATGACAGTAGCTCCTACGAGCAGTACTTC
CSVDDSSSYEQYF
>-|-|TRBV28|TRBJ2-3
TGTGCCAGCAGAGAGGGGGTCACCCCAACAGATACGCAGTATTTT
CASREGVTPTDTQYF
>-|-|TRBV11-2|TRBJ2-1
TGTGCCAGCAGCTATTTAGCGCGGGGCTTCGAGCAGTTCTTC
CASSYLARGFEQFF
>TRBD1|-|TRBV12-5|TRBJ1-2
TGTGCTAGTGGTTTGGGGACAGGGAATGGCTACACCTTC
CASGLGTGNGYTF
>-|-|TRBV28|TRBJ1-4
TGTGCCAGCAGTTCCCCCTTAGGGCCCAACGGAGGGGAAAAACTGTTTTTT
CASSSPLGPNGGEKLFF
>TRBD2|-|TRBV27|TRBJ2-1
TGTGCCAGCAGTTTCCTAGCGGGAGCTGGTGAGCAGTTCTTC
CASSFLAGAGEQFF
>TRBD1|-|TRBV27|TRBJ2-5
TGTGCCAGCAGTCTGGGACAGCAAGAGACCCAGTACTTC
CASSLGQQETQYF
>TRBD1|-|TRBV6-5|TRBJ1-3
TGTGCCAGCAGTTACTCGGCGACAGGGCCTGGAAACACCATATATTTT
CASSYSATGPGNTIYF
>-|-|TRBV6-6|TRBJ2-6
TGTGCCAGCAGTCCATGGGACAACTCTGGGGCCAACGTCCTGACTTTC
CASSPWDNSGANVLTF
>-|-|TRBV5-6|TRBJ2-1
TGTGCCAGCAGAGGTTATAGCGGAAATGGGCAGTTCTTC
CASRGYSGNGQFF
>TRBD2|-|TRBV6-5|TRBJ2-1
TGTGCCAGCAGTCCCCGGCTAGCGGACCACAATGAGCAGTTCTTC
CASSPRLADHNEQFF
>TRBD1|once|TRBV5-4|TRBJ2-1
TGTGCCAGCAGCTGGGACAGGGGGGAAAATGAGCAGTTCTTC
CASSWDRGENEQFF
>TRBD2|-|TRBV6-5|TRBJ2-7
TGTGCCAGCAGTTACATTGGGGTGACTAGCGGGAACGAGCAGTACTTC
CASSYIGVTSGNEQYF
>TRBD1|-|TRBV7-2|TRBJ1-2
TGTGCCAGCAGCTCTTCAGGGGGCGACTATGGCTACACCTTC
CASSSSGGDYGYTF
>-|-|TRBV5-1|TRBJ2-3
TGCGCCAGCAGCTTAGGTATCTCCACAGCTTATACGCAGTATTTT
CASSLGISTAYTQYF
>-|-|TRBV6-5|TRBJ1-5
TGTGCCAGCAGCCACGGACGGGACAATCAGCCCCAGCATTTT
CASSHGRDNQPQHF
>-|-|TRBV5-1|TRBJ1-4
TGCGCCAGCAGCTCAAGCATGGGGGGGAATGAAAAACTGTTTTTT
CASSSSMGGNEKLFF
>-|-|TRBV5-1|TRBJ1-1
TGCGCCAGCAGCCCCCAGGGGAACACTGAAGCTTTCTTT
CASSPQGNTEAFF
>-|-|TRBV7-2|TRBJ2-1
TGTGCCAGCAGCTTAAGGCCCGCACTAGTTCGCAATGAGCAGTTCTTC
CASSLRPALVRNEQFF
>TRBD1|-|TRBV19|TRBJ1-1
TGTGCCATCCAGGACAGGGTGGGCACTGAAGCTTTCTTT
CAIQDRVGTEAFF
>TRBD1|-|TRBV6-4|TRBJ1-5
TGTGCCAGCAGTGCCCAGGGGGGTCAGCCCCAGCATTTT
CASSAQGGQPQHF
>TRBD2|-|TRBV18|TRBJ2-1
TGTGCCAGCTCCAGTCTCGCGGCGGGAGGTCACAATGAGCAGTTCTTC
CASSSLAAGGHNEQFF
>-|-|TRBV7-9|TRBJ1-2
TGTGCCAGCAGCTTATTGTTTCCCCATACAGGGATGGAGAACTATGGCTACACCTTC
CASSLLFPHTGMENYGYTF